This T cell receptor beta chain comes out of a study of blood T cell repertoires in COVID-19. Study-wide context: The study drew acute and convalescent COVID-19 samples from the United States, Italy and Spain. Nucleic acid was either cDNA or gDNA, and it came from T cells, B-cell-depleted T cells, or PBMCs.

Authors' analysis steps: Amplified reference gene primers provided the basis for estimating nucleated cell counts. Method: immunoSEQ multiplex PCR; TCRdb's copy keeps in-frame clones and lacks some. The V and J calls and clone size are taken from that table; D and trimming were inferred from the DNA. In the table there are fewer than 300,000 clones, 83% of which are singletons. V shed 6 bases and J 5 bases; nucleotides not matched to a gene: 4. This CDR3 region has 12 residues. Germline V lookup: CDR1 MDHEN, CDR2 SYDVKM. The chain links TRBV28 to TRBJ2-7, with 7 positions matching TRBD1. The receptor comes from a man older than 75 with acute or convalescent COVID-19. Material: peripheral blood. The CDR3 DNA follows: TGTGCCAGCAGAGGACAGGTCGACGAGCAGTACTTC. It codes for CASRGQVDEQYF.